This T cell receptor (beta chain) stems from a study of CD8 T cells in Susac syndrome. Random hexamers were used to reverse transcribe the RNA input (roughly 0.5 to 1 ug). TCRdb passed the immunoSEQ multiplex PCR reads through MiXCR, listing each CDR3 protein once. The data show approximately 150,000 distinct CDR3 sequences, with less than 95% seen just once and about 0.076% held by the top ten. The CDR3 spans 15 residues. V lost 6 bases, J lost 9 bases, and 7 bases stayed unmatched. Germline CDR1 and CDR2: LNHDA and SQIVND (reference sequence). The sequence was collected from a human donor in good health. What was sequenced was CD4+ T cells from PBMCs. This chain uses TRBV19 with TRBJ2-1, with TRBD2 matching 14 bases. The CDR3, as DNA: TGTGCCAGTAGCCCCGGGACTAGCGGGAGTAGTGAGCAGTTCTTC. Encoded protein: CASSPGTSGSSEQFF.